This is a list of T cell receptor beta chains from one sample in a study of blood T cell repertoires in COVID-19. Clones were sequenced by immunoSEQ multiplex PCR, and TCRdb holds only the in-frame ones, with some missing. The data contain about 300,000 clones, around 86% of them singletons. The specimen sequenced was peripheral blood. Source of these receptors: a man between 70 and 80 years old with acute or convalescent COVID-19. Each CDR3 is given with its conserved first and last residue. D genes are given only for firm matches. Not all rows give a size; the values are once, few, many and, for expanded clones, a class.

D gene	J gene	clone size	V gene	CDR3 protein	CDR3 DNA
TRBD1	TRBJ1-5	NA	TRBV6-2/TRBV6-3	CASSQGANNQPQHF	TGTGCCAGCAGCCAGGGGGCTAACAATCAGCCCCAGCATTTT
TRBD2	TRBJ2-3	few	TRBV28	CASSLSSALAGDTQYF	TGTGCCAGCAGTTTATCATCCGCCCTAGCGGGCGATACGCAGTATTTT
NA	TRBJ1-1	NA	TRBV7-9	CASSSSERNTEAFF	TGTGCCAGCAGCTCGTCGGAGAGGAACACTGAAGCTTTCTTT
NA	TRBJ1-5	NA	TRBV30	CAWSLTGLNQPQHF	TGTGCCTGGAGCCTAACGGGGTTGAATCAGCCCCAGCATTTT
NA	TRBJ2-5	NA	TRBV24-1	CATRAGEGETQYF	TGTGCCACACGGGCAGGGGAGGGAGAGACCCAGTACTTC
NA	TRBJ2-3	once	TRBV9	CASSVSPGDTQYF	TGTGCCAGCAGCGTAAGCCCGGGAGATACGCAGTATTTT
NA	TRBJ1-1	NA	TRBV3-1/TRBV3-2	CASSQDSVRHEDTEAFF	TGTGCCAGCAGCCAAGATTCGGTGAGGCATGAGGACACTGAAGCTTTCTTT
TRBD2	TRBJ2-2	NA	TRBV11-2	CASSPRLALVTGELFF	TGTGCCAGCAGCCCTCGACTAGCGCTTGTAACCGGGGAGCTGTTTTTT
TRBD1	TRBJ1-6	NA	TRBV5-4	CASSSRTGGINYNSPLHF	TGTGCCAGCAGCTCGAGGACAGGGGGCATTAACTATAATTCACCCCTCCACTTT
NA	TRBJ1-5	once	TRBV6-2/TRBV6-3	CASSYDEGYQPQHF	TGTGCCAGCAGTTACGATGAGGGTTATCAGCCCCAGCATTTT
TRBD1	TRBJ1-2	NA	TRBV6-5	CASRRDRELNYGYTF	TGTGCCAGCAGGCGGGACAGGGAGCTAAACTATGGCTACACCTTC
TRBD2	TRBJ2-3	once	TRBV4-3	CASSQEGAGGTDTQYF	TGCGCCAGCAGCCAAGAGGGAGCGGGGGGCACAGATACGCAGTATTTT
NA	TRBJ1-2	once	TRBV11-2	CASSPGQPGGYTF	TGTGCCAGCAGTCCTGGACAGCCGGGTGGCTACACCTTC
NA	TRBJ2-1	NA	TRBV12-3/TRBV12-4	CASSQLNEQFF	TGTGCCAGCAGTCAACTAAATGAGCAGTTCTTC
NA	TRBJ1-3	NA	TRBV7-9	CASSLARLENTIYF	TGTGCCAGCAGCTTAGCCCGGCTAGAAAACACCATATATTTT